This TCR beta chain was identified during a study of vaccination and CD4 T cells after COVID-19. At the level of the study: Convalescent individuals numbered four females and six males, two being Hispanic. Post-vaccination samples were procured at a median of approximately 72 days following dose two (range 14 to 241).

Oncomine TCR Beta short-read sequencing was applied to DNA from cultured CD4+ T cells. One entry per CDR3 protein results from TCRdb running MiXCR on the PCR reads. The data contain around 19,000 distinct CDR3 sequences, roughly 52% of them singletons. With respect to this clonotype: Antigen specificity is unknown.

Germline loops: CDR1 SGHVS, CDR2 FQNEAQ. The CDR3 sequence is 15 residues long. Trimming took 4 bases from V and 1 from J, leaving 11 bases between them. Sample treatment: roughly nine-day PBMC culture with coronavirus spike peptide pools or control peptides (ViraFEST assay). The source is a human donor who had recovered from COVID-19. Input material: CD4+ T cells from blood, cultured in vitro. This chain uses TRBV7-8 with TRBJ1-5; a possible D gene is TRBD1 (5 bases). Here the CDR3 reads CASSSVGRSNQPQHF. In DNA form, the CDR3 reads TGTGCCAGCAGCTCTGTGGGACGGAGCAATCAGCCCCAGCATTTT. The full variable domain, rest sourced from reference TRBV7-8 and TRBJ1-5, is GAGVSQSPRYKVAKRGQDVALRCDPISGHVSLFWYQQALGQGPEFLTYFQNEAQLDKSGLPSDRFFAERPEGSVSTLKIQRTQQEDSAVYLCASSSVGRSNQPQHFGDGTRLSIL.